This T cell receptor beta chain is drawn from a study of breast tumors, draining lymph nodes, adjacent tissues. Study results and limitations: Tumor T cell lymph node origin was a supported hypothesis, not proven. Luminal-like breast cancer showed significantly greater tumor-nontumor repertoire similarity than basal-like breast cancer did. Most tumor T cells seemingly derive from lymph node, then expand in tumor. Compared with lymph nodes, tumors were less diverse; compared with nontumor tissue, more.

A remark on this clonotype: No antigen is known for it.

Samples came from axillary lymph nodes draining the breast cancer. TCRdb independently ran MiXCR on the multiplex PCR reads; one entry per CDR3 protein. Of about 110,000 distinct CDR3 sequences in the sample, roughly 33% were seen once. The CDR3 loop spans 14 amino acids. J gave up 5 bases and V 7 bases, and 5 bases lay outside the gene matches. CDR1 and CDR2 (germline): SNHLY, FYNNEI. The chain joins TRBV2 to TRBJ1-4, with 9 bases fitting TRBD1. The receptor was isolated from a female donor with breast cancer. Some clones in this sample may be carry-over from other donors' samples. Sequencing used axillary lymph node tissue. CDR3 bases: TGTGCCAGCAAGGAGGGACAGGGCAATGAAAAACTGTTTTTT. Amino acid sequence: CASKEGQGNEKLFF. Full variable domain (missing parts from reference TRBV2 and TRBJ1-4): EPEVTQTPSHQVTQMGQEVILRCVPISNHLYFYWYRQILGQKVEFLVSFYNNEISEKSEIFDDQFSVERPDGSNFTLKIRSTKLEDSAMYFCASKEGQGNEKLFFGSGTQLSVL.